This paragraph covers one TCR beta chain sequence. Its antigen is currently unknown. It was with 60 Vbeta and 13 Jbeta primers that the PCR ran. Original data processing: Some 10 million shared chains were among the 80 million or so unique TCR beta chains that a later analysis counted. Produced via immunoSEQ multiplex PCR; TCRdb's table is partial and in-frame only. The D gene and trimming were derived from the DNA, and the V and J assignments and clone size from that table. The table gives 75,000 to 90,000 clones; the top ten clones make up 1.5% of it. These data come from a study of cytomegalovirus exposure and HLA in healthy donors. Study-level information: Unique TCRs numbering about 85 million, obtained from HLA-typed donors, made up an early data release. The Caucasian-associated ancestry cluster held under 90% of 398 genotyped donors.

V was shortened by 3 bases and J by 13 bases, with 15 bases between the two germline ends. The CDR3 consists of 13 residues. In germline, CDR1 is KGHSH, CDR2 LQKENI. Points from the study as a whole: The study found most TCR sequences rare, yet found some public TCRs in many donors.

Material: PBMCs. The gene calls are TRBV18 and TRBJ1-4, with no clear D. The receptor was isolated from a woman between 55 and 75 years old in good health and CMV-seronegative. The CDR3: CASSPFSGEGLFF. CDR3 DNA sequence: TGTGCCAGCTCACCGTTCTCAGGCGAAGGACTGTTTTTT.